By proportion, the clone carrying this T cell receptor beta chain is medium-sized. As yet, its antigen is unknown. Multiplex touch-down PCR with TRB-A/B primers amplified rearranged V-D-J TRB sequences. A single record per CDR3 protein comes from TCRdb applying MiXCR to the multiplex PCR reads. The repertoire has thousands of distinct CDR3 sequences, more than 20% of them found once; the top ten carry roughly 13%. The sample is drawn from a study of T cell repertoires in aging, cancer and after chemotherapy. Study findings and constraints: No conclusions about immunological memory after chemotherapy can be drawn from the repertoire data. Untreated cancer patients had significantly lower blood TCR diversity than age-matched healthy donors. Median generation probability rose over the chemotherapy interval in each cancer cohort, suggesting rebound thymic output. Loss of evenness, beyond lost richness, contributed to age-related TCR diversity decline in cancer patients.

TCR beta rearrangements were amplified from peripheral blood genomic DNA. CDR1 LNHDA and CDR2 SQIVND come from the germline V gene (reference sequence). The CDR3 runs to 14 residues. Trimming cost V 3 bases and J 1 base; bases outside gene matches: 1. The TCR comes from a human donor with a blood cancer. The donor label of this sample is uncertain. The J gene is TRBJ2-3, the V gene TRBV19, with 7 bases that match TRBD2. Sequenced sample: blood. The CDR3 reads CASSMGGGTDTQYF. The DNA for the CDR3 is TGTGCCAGTAGTATGGGAGGGGGCACAGATACGCAGTATTTT.